The 5 T cell receptor beta chains below come from one sample, sequenced in a study of Ad26.COV2.S vaccination and SARS-CoV-2 variants (dated by TCRdb to the early 2020s). Receptors were amplified or captured by the immunoSEQ multiplex PCR assay. TCRdb obtained this table from immuneACCESS and retained in-frame rearrangements with V and J assigned. These tables miss some clones; where compared with another copy, unresolved V genes account for less than half of the shortfall, and the remainder is unexplained. The sample table shows around 300,000 clones, and about 88% are seen once. Jointly, the top ten make up about 10% of the sample. Taken with the paper, the label for treatment or condition translates to: around 19 received Ad26.COV2.S at low or high dose, single or two shots; about 5 received placebo; per-sample allocation not given. Repertoires of vaccine and placebo recipients were sequenced from samples taken on day 63 after the first injection.

Sample: peripheral blood, taken in a trial of Ad26.COV2.S vaccine versus placebo. These receptors were taken from a person aged 18 to 59 who received the Ad26.COV2.S COVID-19 vaccine or a placebo.

V gene TRBV6-2 or TRBV6-3 combines with J gene TRBJ1-2, with 7 bases that match TRBD1. The CDR3 is 15 residues long. CDR1 and CDR2 from the germline V gene are MNHEY and SVGEGT. The junction had 9 bases not matched to a gene; V was cut back by 0 bases and J by 8 bases. This chain's CDR3 is CASSYSIGRGYGYTF. In nucleotides, the CDR3 is TGTGCCAGCAGTTACTCGATCGGCAGGGGGTACGGCTACACCTTC.

The chain links TRBV7-9 to TRBJ2-3; no firm D call. The CDR3 runs 18 residues. The V end was cut by 2 bases, the J end by 0 bases, with 18 bases between. CDR1 and CDR2 (germline): SEHNR, FQNEAQ (reference sequence). The CDR3 bases are TGTGCCAGCAGCTTACCGGTCAGATCCCTTACTAGCACAGATACGCAGTATTTT. It translates to CASSLPVRSLTSTDTQYF.

V usage is TRBV19 and J usage is TRBJ2-1, with TRBD2 matching over 9 bases. Germline trimming cut 6 bases from V and 0 bases from J; bases unmatched to any gene: 12. The CDR3 is made up of 18 amino acids. Per germline, CDR1 LNHDA and CDR2 SQIVND (reference sequence). The CDR3 protein is CASSSRLAGPLSYNEQFF. The CDR3 bases are TGTGCCAGTAGCAGCCGCCTAGCGGGGCCCCTCTCCTACAATGAGCAGTTCTTC.

This clone was seen many times. The CDR3 nucleotides are TGTGCCAGCAGTGAAGGGGAAACTGGCGAGCAGTACTTC. This translates into CASSEGETGEQYF. The chain combines TRBV2 with TRBJ2-7, with D uncertain. In germline, CDR1 is SNHLY, CDR2 FYNNEI. There are 13 residues in the CDR3. The germline V and J ends were trimmed by 1 base and 6 bases, with 10 bases remaining between them.

This sequence joins TRBV7-2 and TRBJ2-5, with 14 bases matching TRBD2. The germline V gene has CDR1 SGHTA and CDR2 FQGNSA. The CDR3 sequence is 17 residues long. The V gene end was trimmed by 1 base and the J gene end by 5 bases; junction bases not matched to a gene: 6. Here the CDR3 reads CASSLVRTSGGLETQYF. Written as DNA, the CDR3 is TGTGCCAGCAGCTTAGTGCGGACTAGCGGGGGGTTGGAGACCCAGTACTTC.